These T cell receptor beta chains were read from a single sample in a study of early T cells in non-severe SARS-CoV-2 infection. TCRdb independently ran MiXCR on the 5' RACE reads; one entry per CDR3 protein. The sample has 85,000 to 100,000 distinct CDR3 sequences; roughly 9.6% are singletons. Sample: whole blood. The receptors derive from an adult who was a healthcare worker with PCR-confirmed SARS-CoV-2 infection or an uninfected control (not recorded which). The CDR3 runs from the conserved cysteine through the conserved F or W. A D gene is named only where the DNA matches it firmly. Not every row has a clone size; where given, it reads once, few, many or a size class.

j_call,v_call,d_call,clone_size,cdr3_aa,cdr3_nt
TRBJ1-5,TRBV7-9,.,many,CASSDDRYNQPQHF,TGTGCCAGCAGCGATGACAGGTATAATCAGCCCCAGCATTTT
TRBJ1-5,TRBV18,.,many,CASSPQKGMEPQHF,TGTGCCAGCTCACCACAGAAGGGAATGGAGCCCCAGCATTTT
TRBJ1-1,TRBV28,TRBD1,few,CASSPNGQGTNTEAFF,TGTGCCAGCAGTCCGAATGGACAGGGAACGAACACTGAAGCTTTCTTT
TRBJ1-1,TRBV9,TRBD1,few,CASSAATGGGYEDTEAFF,TGTGCCAGCAGCGCCGCTACAGGGGGAGGATATGAAGACACTGAAGCTTTCTTT
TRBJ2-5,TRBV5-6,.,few,CASSLAGPEVETQYF,TGTGCCAGCAGCTTGGCCGGGCCTGAGGTGGAGACCCAGTACTTC
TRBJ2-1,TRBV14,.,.,CASSQDRHNEQFF,TGTGCCAGCAGCCAAGACAGGCACAATGAGCAGTTCTTC
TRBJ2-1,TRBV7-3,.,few,CASSSSGVGNEQFF,TGTGCCAGCAGCTCTTCGGGGGTAGGCAATGAGCAGTTCTTC
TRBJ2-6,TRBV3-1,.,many,CASSQDRLSGANVLTF,TGTGCCAGCAGCCAAGATAGGCTGTCCGGGGCCAACGTCCTGACTTTC
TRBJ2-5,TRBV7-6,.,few,CATAGWNQETQYF,TGTGCCACCGCGGGCTGGAACCAAGAGACCCAGTACTTC
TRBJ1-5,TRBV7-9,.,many,CASSPWGDQPQHF,TGTGCCAGCAGCCCCTGGGGCGATCAGCCCCAGCATTTT
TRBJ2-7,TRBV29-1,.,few,CSATGTTYEQYF,TGCAGCGCTACCGGGACAACCTACGAGCAGTACTTC
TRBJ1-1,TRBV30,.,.,CAWSRTGRTEAFF,TGTGCCTGGAGTAGGACGGGGAGGACTGAAGCTTTCTTT
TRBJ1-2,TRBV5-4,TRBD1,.,CASSAIRGNYGYTF,TGTGCCAGCAGCGCTATCAGGGGGAACTATGGCTACACCTTC
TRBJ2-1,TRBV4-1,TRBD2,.,CASSHIRGTSGEQFF,TGCGCCAGCAGCCACATACGCGGGACTAGCGGGGAGCAGTTCTTC
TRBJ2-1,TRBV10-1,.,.,CASSDHNEQFF,TGCGCCAGCAGTGATCACAATGAGCAGTTCTTC
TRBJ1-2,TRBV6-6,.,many,CASSPGTTGGVRYGYTF,TGTGCCAGCAGCCCCGGGACGACGGGCGGAGTACGCTATGGCTACACCTTC
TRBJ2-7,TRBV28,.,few,CASSLYSGPETLQYF,TGTGCCAGCAGTTTATATAGCGGTCCGGAGACTCTACAGTACTTC
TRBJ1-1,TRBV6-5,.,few,CASSYDPNTEAFF,TGTGCCAGCAGTTACGACCCCAACACTGAAGCTTTCTTT
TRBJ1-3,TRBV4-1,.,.,CASSYYTELSNTIYF,TGCGCCAGCAGCTACTATACCGAGCTGAGCAACACCATATATTTT
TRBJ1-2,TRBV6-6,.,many,CASTTGIDGYTF,TGTGCCAGCACTACAGGGATAGATGGCTACACCTTC